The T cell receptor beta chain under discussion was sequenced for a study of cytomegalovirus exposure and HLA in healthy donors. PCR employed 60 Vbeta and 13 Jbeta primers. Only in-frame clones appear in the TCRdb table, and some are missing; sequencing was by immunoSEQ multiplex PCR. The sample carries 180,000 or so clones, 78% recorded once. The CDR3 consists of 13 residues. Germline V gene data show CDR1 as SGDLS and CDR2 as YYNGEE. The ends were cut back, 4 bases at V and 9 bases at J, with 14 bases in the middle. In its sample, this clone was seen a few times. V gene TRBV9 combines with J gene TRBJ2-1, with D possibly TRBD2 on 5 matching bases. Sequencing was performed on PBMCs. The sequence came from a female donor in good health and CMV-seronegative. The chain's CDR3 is CASSSRGPSEQFF. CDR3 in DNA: TGTGCCAGCAGCTCCAGAGGGCCCTCTGAGCAGTTCTTC.